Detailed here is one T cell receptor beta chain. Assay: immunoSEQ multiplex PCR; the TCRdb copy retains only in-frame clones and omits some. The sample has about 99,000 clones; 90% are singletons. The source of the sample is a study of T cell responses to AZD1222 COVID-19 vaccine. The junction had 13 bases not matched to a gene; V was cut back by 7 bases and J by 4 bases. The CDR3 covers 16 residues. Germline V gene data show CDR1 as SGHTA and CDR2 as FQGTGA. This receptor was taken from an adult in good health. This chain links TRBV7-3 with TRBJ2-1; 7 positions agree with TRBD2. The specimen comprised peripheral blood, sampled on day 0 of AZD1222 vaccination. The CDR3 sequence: CASILPSGVPYNEQFF. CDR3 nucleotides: TGTGCCAGCATCCTACCCAGCGGGGTCCCATACAATGAGCAGTTCTTC.